This T cell receptor beta chain was recorded in a study of CD8+ T cells in alopecia areata. For the study at large: Tofacitinib therapy lasting 6 to 18 months was followed by 6 months off drug.

RNA extraction and reverse transcription yielded cDNA as sequencing template. Only in-frame clones appear in the TCRdb table, and some are missing; sequencing was by immunoSEQ multiplex PCR. The data show hundreds of thousands of clones, 55% to 75% seen once. This clone was seen a few times. What it binds is unknown. As to treatment: oral pan-JAK inhibitor, 5-10 mg twice daily. Broader study findings: Affected scalp, especially in alopecia totalis/universalis, had a higher clonality than normal scalp did.

The sequences come from CD4+ T cells sorted from blood, collected at week 24, from a patient treated with tofacitinib. The source is a human donor with alopecia areata.

The CDR3 region is CASSRGLGSYNEQFF. DNA of the CDR3: TGTGCCAGCAGCCGCGGACTAGGCTCCTACAATGAGCAGTTCTTC. The chain links TRBV14 to TRBJ2-1, with 7 bases that match TRBD2. Germline V CDR1 and CDR2: SGHDN, FVKESK. CDR3 length: 15 amino acids. With 4 bases clipped from V and 0 bases from J, the junction kept 3 bases outside the gene matches.